This T cell receptor beta chain is from a study of blood T cell repertoires in COVID-19. Across the study: Collection of acute and convalescent COVID-19 samples took place in the United States, Italy and Spain. In each case, the material was cDNA or gDNA derived from T cells, B-cell-depleted T cells, or PBMCs.

V shed 7 bases, J shed 6 bases, and the junction held 7 bases outside the gene matches. CDR3 length: 13 amino acids. Germline V gene sequence: CDR1 MDHEN, CDR2 SYDVKM. In the authors' workflow: Estimates of nucleated cell counts were drawn from the amplification of reference gene primers. Assay used: immunoSEQ multiplex PCR; TCRdb lists only in-frame clones, some missing. The V and J calls and the clone size are those of that table, but D and trimming were determined from the DNA. The sample lists 60,000 to 75,000 clones, around 90% occurring once. The receptor comes from a man aged 50 or older with active COVID-19. The chain recombines TRBV28 with TRBJ2-7; 9 positions agree with TRBD1. The sequencing input was peripheral blood. The DNA of the CDR3 is TGTGCCAGCAACGACAAGACAGGGGGCGAGCAGTACTTC. This translates into CASNDKTGGEQYF.